The T cell receptor beta chain described here comes from a study of blood T cell repertoires in COVID-19 (dated by TCRdb to the early 2020s). Looking at the study overall: Samples from collaborators originated in the United States, Italy and Spain and spanned both the acute and convalescent phases of COVID-19. The material from the prospective study consisted of cDNA or gDNA derived from T cells, B-cell-depleted T cells, or PBMCs. HLA class I and class II types, where available, came from metadata supplied by the sample provider rather than from assay-based typing. Samples came from the ongoing ImmuneRACE study (first 160 participants) plus 1,254 subjects from 6 global collaborators. Deeply sampled blood TCRbeta repertoires from subjects exposed to, actively infected with, or recovered from COVID-19 were included in the dataset. The repertoires were released in a freely available public database intended as a resource for research on the immune response to SARS-CoV-2. The sample metadata nearly always contained a de-identified subject ID, COVID-19 status, age in years and sex. General findings and caveats noted by the study authors: The quantity of clinical and demographic metadata differed by source and by participant and was supplied without curation.

The germline ends are 11 bases apart after V is trimmed by 5 bases and J by 1 base. CDR1 and CDR2 (MNHEY, SVGAGI) derive from the germline V gene. The CDR3 contains 14 residues, cysteine and phenylalanine counted. Just CDR3 DNA is preserved here, 42 bases in frame from base 1. TCRbeta CDR3 regions were amplified from genomic DNA using the immunoSEQ Assay, a bias-controlled multiplex PCR. Per the original workflow: Nucleated cell counts per sample were estimated from amplification of reference gene primers within the assay. Sequence reads were collapsed and filtered to measure the absolute abundance of every unique TCRbeta CDR3 rearrangement. For each sample, productive Simpson clonality was calculated as the square root of Simpson's diversity index across productive rearrangements. TCRdb took this table from immuneACCESS and kept in-frame rearrangements with V and J called. Such tables lack part of the clones; where checked against another copy, unresolved V genes explain under half of the gap, and the rest is unexplained. V, J and clone size derive from that table, while D and trimming were established from the DNA sequence. This sample has some 120,000 clones in its table, and 69% of those were observed once. Of the sample, approximately 2% falls within the top ten clones.

Whole blood was collected in K2EDTA tubes by collaborating institutions according to the institutions' own protocols. Collaborator samples were shipped for TCRbeta analysis as frozen whole blood, isolated PBMCs, or DNA extracted from either sample type. This clone appeared once. Its antigen specificity is not known. Base qualities were left out, and no much larger clone turns up one base away. This receptor was obtained from a woman aged 70 to 79 with acute or convalescent COVID-19. The chain was built from TRBV6-5 and TRBJ1-1; the D gene assignment is ambiguous. Sequencing was performed on peripheral blood. For the CDR3, the sequence is CASSRDYGNTEAFF. The DNA sequence is given as TGTGCCAGCAGTAGAGATTACGGGAACACTGAAGCTTTCTTT.